The table lists the clone carrying this T cell receptor (beta chain) with many counts. Antigen unknown. CDR1 MDHEN and CDR2 SYDVKM come from the germline V gene. Between the trimmed V and J ends, which lost 7 bases and 2 bases, there was a span of 15 bases. The CDR3 contains 14 residues. The sample is drawn from a study of regulatory T cells in long-lasting Graves disease. General study points: Sampling was limited to peripheral blood rather than thyroid tissue. Sample size, which was small, may have reduced accuracy. Patients with persistent disease shared some 2,500 public clonotypes, outpacing the roughly 950 shared by new patients.

With iRepertoire HTBI primers and Arm-PCR of CDR3 regions, TCR beta libraries were built. Each CDR3 protein gets one entry after TCRdb re-called the multiplex PCR reads with MiXCR. This sample yields fewer than 650,000 distinct CDR3 sequences, of which around 15% are seen a single time; about 18% belongs to the top ten. Time point meaning: newly diagnosed GD, antithyroid drugs for less than 3 months. The TCR library was made from RNA extracted from PBMCs. These sequences were also reported in another study, on T cells in Graves' hyperthyroidism and ophthalmopathy. As reported in that work: With the HTBI primer set, the TCR CDR3 went through a first round of RT-PCR.

The starting material was peripheral blood mononuclear cells (PBMCs), obtained at new diagnosis, from a patient treated with antithyroid drugs. This clonotype was sampled from a woman younger than 45 with Graves disease. V gene TRBV28 combines with J gene TRBJ2-7; possibly TRBD1 for D (5 bases). CDR3 sequence: CASIRSGLTYEQYF. CDR3 DNA sequence: TGTGCCAGCATTCGGTCAGGGCTGACCTACGAGCAGTACTTC.